Listed below are T cell receptor beta chains from one sample, sequenced in a study of T-cell memory formation after mild COVID-19. TCRdb ran MiXCR on the 5' RACE reads and lists one entry per CDR3 protein. The data contain approximately 560,000 distinct CDR3 sequences, 17% of them singletons. The sequencing input was PBMCs or a T cell subset sorted from them (not recorded which). The receptors stem from an adult woman who had mild COVID-19 (a few samples of this study predate the infection). Cell type and time point are not known. Both conserved end residues are part of each CDR3. The order of the fields is V gene, clone size, J gene, D gene, CDR3 protein, CDR3 DNA. The D gene is left open where the match is weak. Size is omitted from some rows. Given values are once, few, many or a class for expanded clones.

TRBV7-9	few	TRBJ2-7	TRBD2	CASSLAATSGIYEQYF	TGTGCCAGCAGCTTAGCAGCGACTAGCGGAATCTACGAGCAGTACTTC
TRBV7-9	few	TRBJ1-1	-	CASSFMDSEAFF	TGTGCCAGCAGCTTTATGGACAGTGAAGCTTTCTTT
TRBV6-6	few	TRBJ2-7	-	CASSLPMGSNEQYF	TGTGCCAGCAGCCTACCGATGGGGTCGAACGAGCAGTACTTC
TRBV7-9	-	TRBJ2-1	-	CASSLSPGNEQFF	TGTGCCAGCAGCCTCTCCCCGGGAAATGAGCAGTTCTTC
TRBV28	many	TRBJ2-7	TRBD1	CASSPQGLQGAGEQYF	TGTGCCAGCAGTCCCCAAGGGCTTCAGGGGGCAGGCGAGCAGTACTTC
TRBV30	-	TRBJ2-1	-	CAWNRVSYNEQFF	TGTGCCTGGAATCGGGTCTCCTACAATGAGCAGTTCTTC
TRBV6-6	few	TRBJ2-7	-	CASSYGSQGPYEQYF	TGTGCCAGCAGTTACGGTTCCCAGGGCCCCTACGAGCAGTACTTC
TRBV5-8	-	TRBJ1-2	-	CASSPPPGGLDYGYTF	TGTGCCAGCAGCCCACCCCCTGGGGGTTTGGACTATGGCTACACCTTC
TRBV12-3/TRBV12-4	few	TRBJ2-6	-	CASGGVSGANVLTF	TGTGCCAGCGGAGGGGTGAGCGGGGCCAACGTCCTGACTTTC
TRBV4-2	few	TRBJ2-7	-	CASSQEADSTYEQYF	TGTGCCAGCAGCCAAGAAGCGGACTCTACCTACGAGCAGTACTTC
TRBV5-8	-	TRBJ1-4	TRBD1	CASSQGGTRNEKLFF	TGTGCCAGCAGCCAGGGGGGGACCCGTAATGAAAAACTGTTTTTT
TRBV29-1	many	TRBJ2-7	-	CSAPTHEQYF	TGCAGCGCTCCGACCCACGAGCAGTACTTC
TRBV6-2/TRBV6-3	-	TRBJ2-1	-	CASSYRARGGYNEQFF	TGTGCCAGCAGTTATAGGGCCAGGGGCGGGTACAATGAGCAGTTCTTC
TRBV21-1	-	TRBJ1-1	-	CASSKGEEEWRTEAFF	TGTGCCAGCAGCAAGGGGGAGGAAGAGTGGAGGACTGAAGCTTTCTTT
TRBV6-6	-	TRBJ2-7	-	CASTSSYYEQYF	TGTGCCAGCACGTCCTCGTACTACGAGCAGTACTTC
TRBV7-9	-	TRBJ2-7	-	CASSPAGPIAEQYF	TGTGCCAGCAGCCCCGCGGGGCCCATCGCCGAGCAGTACTTC
TRBV4-1	-	TRBJ2-5	TRBD1	CASSQPGTGHVETQYF	TGCGCCAGCAGCCAACCGGGGACAGGGCACGTGGAGACCCAGTACTTC
TRBV15	-	TRBJ2-1	TRBD1	CATSRDVIGTGEQFF	TGTGCCACCAGCAGAGATGTTATCGGGACAGGGGAGCAGTTCTTC
TRBV11-3	-	TRBJ2-5	TRBD1	CASSLGQGSYQETQYF	TGTGCCAGCAGCCTCGGACAGGGGTCGTACCAAGAGACCCAGTACTTC
TRBV5-1	few	TRBJ2-2	-	CASSLALTVFANTGELFF	TGCGCCAGCAGCTTGGCCCTGACAGTTTTCGCGAACACCGGGGAGCTGTTTTTT
TRBV29-1	-	TRBJ2-2	-	CSVELTAVGELFF	TGCAGCGTTGAATTGACGGCCGTCGGGGAGCTGTTTTTT
TRBV25-1	many	TRBJ2-7	TRBD2	CASSERLTGTSDEQYF	TGTGCCAGCAGTGAACGACTGACCGGGACTAGCGACGAGCAGTACTTC
TRBV21-1	few	TRBJ1-1	-	CASPLGTEAFF	TGTGCCAGCCCCCTAGGCACTGAAGCTTTCTTT
TRBV7-2	-	TRBJ2-7	TRBD2	CASSLLPSGHAYEQYF	TGTGCCAGCAGCCTCCTTCCTAGCGGTCATGCCTACGAGCAGTACTTC
TRBV29-1	few	TRBJ2-1	-	CSAGTGYNEQFF	TGCAGCGCGGGAACAGGCTACAATGAGCAGTTCTTC
TRBV6-5	few	TRBJ1-1	TRBD1	CASTSGTGGALGTEAFF	TGTGCCAGCACTTCCGGGACAGGGGGCGCGTTGGGCACTGAAGCTTTCTTT
TRBV10-3	-	TRBJ2-1	TRBD2	CAINIGGGSYNEQFF	TGTGCCATCAATATTGGGGGGGGCTCCTACAATGAGCAGTTCTTC
TRBV5-1	many	TRBJ1-1	TRBD1	CASSLGTGPNTEAFF	TGCGCCAGCAGCTTGGGGACAGGGCCGAACACTGAAGCTTTCTTT
TRBV7-9	few	TRBJ1-1	-	CASSPGGTENTEAFF	TGTGCCAGCAGCCCTGGGGGGACGGAGAACACTGAAGCTTTCTTT
TRBV30	-	TRBJ2-2	TRBD2	CAWSRAPPRLAGNTGELFF	TGTGCCTGGAGTCGGGCCCCCCCCCGACTAGCGGGAAACACCGGGGAGCTGTTTTTT
TRBV5-1	few	TRBJ1-1	-	CASSFLTVDTEAFF	TGCGCCAGCAGCTTCCTGACAGTTGACACTGAAGCTTTCTTT
TRBV7-3	-	TRBJ2-3	-	CASSPSFAGLADTQYF	TGTGCCAGCAGCCCCAGCTTTGCGGGACTGGCAGATACGCAGTATTTT
TRBV7-8	few	TRBJ2-3	-	CASSLGVQGLLTDTQYF	TGTGCCAGCAGCTTAGGAGTTCAGGGCCTACTCACAGATACGCAGTATTTT
TRBV20-1	-	TRBJ2-5	TRBD1	CSARVQGAKTQYF	TGCAGTGCTAGGGTCCAGGGGGCAAAGACCCAGTACTTC
TRBV7-9	-	TRBJ1-2	-	CASSSGQPGPYGYTF	TGTGCCAGCAGCTCTGGACAGCCGGGGCCCTATGGCTACACCTTC
TRBV5-1	-	TRBJ1-1	TRBD1	CASSLWDSNTEAFF	TGCGCCAGCAGCCTTTGGGACAGCAACACTGAAGCTTTCTTT
TRBV20-1	-	TRBJ1-2	-	CSARDQRQIYGYTF	TGCAGTGCTAGAGATCAAAGGCAGATCTATGGCTACACCTTC
TRBV19	-	TRBJ2-1	TRBD1	CASSMGTDLNEQFF	TGTGCCAGTAGTATGGGGACAGACCTCAATGAGCAGTTCTTC
TRBV24-1	-	TRBJ2-3	TRBD2	CATSAPKGLAATTDTQYF	TGTGCCACCAGTGCCCCAAAGGGACTAGCGGCTACCACAGATACGCAGTATTTT
TRBV11-3	-	TRBJ2-1	TRBD1	CASSSTGFDLGNEQFF	TGTGCCAGCAGCTCGACAGGGTTTGATCTGGGCAATGAGCAGTTCTTC
TRBV27	-	TRBJ2-7	-	CASSSIGRNEQYF	TGTGCCAGCAGTTCAATCGGACGGAACGAGCAGTACTTC
TRBV27	-	TRBJ2-5	-	CASSFFRETQYF	TGTGCCAGCAGTTTTTTTCGGGAGACCCAGTACTTC
TRBV2	-	TRBJ2-5	-	CASSEIGGPQETQYF	TGTGCCAGCAGTGAAATCGGGGGGCCCCAAGAGACCCAGTACTTC
TRBV6-5	-	TRBJ2-7	-	CASSRSGIIYEQYF	TGTGCCAGCAGTCGATCCGGGATCATATACGAGCAGTACTTC
TRBV3-1	-	TRBJ2-1	TRBD2	CASSQDRGGTSYNEQFF	TGTGCCAGCAGCCAAGACCGGGGGGGAACCTCCTACAATGAGCAGTTCTTC
TRBV7-8	-	TRBJ2-7	TRBD2	CASSLPGTSGPYEQYF	TGTGCCAGCAGCTTACCCGGGACTAGCGGCCCCTACGAGCAGTACTTC
TRBV7-9	few	TRBJ1-2	TRBD1	CASSEAGGEGYTF	TGTGCCAGCAGCGAAGCAGGGGGTGAGGGCTACACCTTC
TRBV6-6	few	TRBJ1-1	TRBD1	CASSYGTEKNTEAFF	TGTGCCAGCAGTTATGGGACAGAGAAGAACACTGAAGCTTTCTTT
TRBV20-1	-	TRBJ2-1	-	CSASILLGEQFF	TGCAGTGCTAGTATTTTGCTAGGTGAGCAGTTCTTC
TRBV5-5	few	TRBJ2-2	-	CASSLVPNTGELFF	TGTGCCAGCAGCTTGGTTCCGAACACCGGGGAGCTGTTTTTT
TRBV2	-	TRBJ1-2	-	CASSVWGQYGYTF	TGTGCCAGCAGTGTTTGGGGACAATATGGCTACACCTTC
TRBV7-2	few	TRBJ1-2	-	CASSLDRSDGYTF	TGTGCCAGCAGCTTAGACAGGTCGGATGGCTACACCTTC
TRBV5-4	-	TRBJ2-7	-	CASSLEPDGSYEQYF	TGTGCCAGCAGCTTGGAACCGGACGGCTCCTACGAGCAGTACTTC
TRBV24-1	-	TRBJ2-2	-	CATSDLGDTGELFF	TGTGCCACCAGTGATTTAGGGGACACCGGGGAGCTGTTTTTT